These T cell receptor beta chains were read from a single sample in a study of T cells after yellow fever vaccination. TCRdb reprocessed the 5' RACE reads via MiXCR and lists one record per CDR3 protein. The sample has about 330,000 distinct CDR3 sequences, 7% to 9% seen once; the top ten hold 17%. The input for sequencing was PBMCs, taken roughly seven weeks after the first yellow fever vaccination. The origin of the receptors is a young man who received the YFV17D yellow fever vaccine. The CDR3 runs from the conserved cysteine through the conserved F or W. The order of the fields is J gene, clone size, D gene, V gene, CDR3 protein, CDR3 DNA. D genes are given only for firm matches. The size field is filled for only some rows; it gives once, few, many or a size class.

TRBJ2-3 | NA | TRBD1 | TRBV5-1 | CASSSPGQVDPDTQYF | TGCGCCAGCAGCTCACCGGGACAGGTGGACCCAGATACGCAGTATTTT
TRBJ1-2 | few | TRBD1 | TRBV20-1 | CSAYRGGYGYTF | TGCAGTGCTTACAGGGGAGGCTATGGCTACACCTTC
TRBJ1-3 | many | TRBD1 | TRBV7-2 | CASSSRQGWENTIYF | TGTGCCAGCAGCTCTCGACAGGGTTGGGAAAACACCATATATTTT
TRBJ2-2 | many | TRBD1 | TRBV6-2/TRBV6-3 | CASSDPGQVVGELFF | TGTGCCAGCAGTGACCCGGGACAGGTGGTCGGGGAGCTGTTTTTT
TRBJ2-7 | few | NA | TRBV19 | CASSPTATSYEQYF | TGTGCCAGTAGTCCAACCGCTACCTCCTACGAGCAGTACTTC
TRBJ2-1 | NA | TRBD2 | TRBV20-1 | CSAVLAGGQNEQFF | TGCAGTGCTGTACTAGCGGGGGGGCAAAATGAGCAGTTCTTC
TRBJ2-2 | NA | NA | TRBV20-1 | CSASLRGNTGELFF | TGCAGTGCTAGCCTAAGGGGGAACACCGGGGAGCTGTTTTTT
TRBJ2-1 | few | NA | TRBV10-3 | CAISVGGRGYNEQFF | TGTGCCATCAGTGTAGGAGGGCGAGGGTACAATGAGCAGTTCTTC
TRBJ1-1 | NA | NA | TRBV7-6 | CASSASRVPEAFF | TGTGCCAGCAGCGCAAGCAGGGTTCCTGAAGCTTTCTTT
TRBJ2-7 | few | TRBD1 | TRBV9 | CASSDRTGGEGLYF | TGTGCCAGCAGCGACCGGACAGGGGGCGAGGGTCTGTACTTC
TRBJ2-5 | few | TRBD2 | TRBV7-8 | CASSPRTSGGQETQYF | TGTGCCAGCAGCCCGAGGACTAGCGGGGGCCAAGAGACCCAGTACTTC
TRBJ2-2 | NA | TRBD1 | TRBV27 | CASRRQGTDTGELFF | TGTGCCAGCAGACGACAGGGTACTGACACCGGGGAGCTGTTTTTT
TRBJ1-1 | many | NA | TRBV5-4 | CASRPDSDNTEAFF | TGTGCCAGCAGACCCGACAGTGACAACACTGAAGCTTTCTTT
TRBJ2-1 | NA | TRBD2 | TRBV12-3/TRBV12-4 | CASRDGGDYNEQFF | TGTGCCAGCAGGGACGGGGGGGACTACAATGAGCAGTTCTTC
TRBJ2-3 | many | NA | TRBV6-1 | CASSEASPDTQYF | TGTGCCAGCAGTGAAGCTAGTCCAGATACGCAGTATTTT
TRBJ2-1 | few | NA | TRBV25-1 | CASSENKEVVSYNEQFF | TGTGCCAGCAGTGAGAATAAGGAGGTTGTCAGCTACAATGAGCAGTTCTTC
TRBJ1-4 | NA | NA | TRBV5-4 | CASSLLGREKLFF | TGTGCCAGCAGCTTGTTGGGTCGAGAAAAACTGTTTTTT
TRBJ2-3 | many | TRBD1 | TRBV30 | CAWRQNPGTGQYF | TGTGCCTGGCGACAAAACCCCGGGACAGGGCAGTATTTT
TRBJ2-1 | NA | NA | TRBV5-1 | CASSLYQGSYNEQFF | TGCGCCAGCAGCTTGTACCAGGGTTCATACAATGAGCAGTTCTTC
TRBJ1-3 | few | NA | TRBV7-2 | CASSLASGNTIYF | TGTGCCAGCAGCTTAGCGTCTGGAAACACCATATATTTT
TRBJ2-5 | few | TRBD1 | TRBV29-1 | CSVDTTGAETQYF | TGCAGCGTCGACACGACAGGGGCGGAGACCCAGTACTTC
TRBJ1-1 | NA | NA | TRBV6-6 | CASRGSGQLEAFF | TGTGCCAGCAGAGGATCGGGACAACTTGAAGCTTTCTTT
TRBJ2-5 | NA | NA | TRBV7-9 | CASSLQGVHEETQYF | TGTGCCAGCAGCCTTCAAGGTGTACACGAGGAGACCCAGTACTTC
TRBJ1-2 | few | NA | TRBV4-3 | CASSQDFGGDGYTF | TGCGCCAGCAGCCAAGATTTTGGGGGCGACGGCTACACCTTC
TRBJ2-2 | NA | NA | TRBV4-3 | CASSQLGERTGELFF | TGCGCCAGCAGCCAGTTGGGAGAGAGGACCGGGGAGCTGTTTTTT
TRBJ1-6 | few | NA | TRBV3-1 | CASSQDRWGSPLHF | TGTGCCAGCAGCCAAGATCGGTGGGGTTCACCCCTCCACTTT
TRBJ1-4 | few | NA | TRBV20-1 | CSAARPGTFNEKLFF | TGCAGTGCTGCCCGTCCCGGGACATTTAATGAAAAACTGTTTTTT
TRBJ2-5 | many | NA | TRBV5-1 | CASSYPGGETQYF | TGCGCCAGCAGCTATCCCGGTGGGGAGACCCAGTACTTC
TRBJ1-4 | NA | NA | TRBV4-1 | CASSQDRKGEKLFF | TGCGCCAGCAGCCAAGATCGGAAAGGTGAAAAACTGTTTTTT
TRBJ2-1 | many | NA | TRBV3-1 | CASSPAWAGVYNEQFF | TGTGCCAGCAGCCCAGCATGGGCAGGGGTATACAATGAGCAGTTCTTC
TRBJ2-3 | NA | NA | TRBV20-1 | CSALRGAVTDTQYF | TGCAGTGCTCTCCGCGGAGCGGTCACAGATACGCAGTATTTT
TRBJ2-1 | few | NA | TRBV18 | CASSLNKGVSYNEQFF | TGTGCCAGCTCATTAAACAAGGGGGTCTCCTACAATGAGCAGTTCTTC
TRBJ1-1 | few | NA | TRBV12-3/TRBV12-4 | CASTGALGVYTEAFF | TGTGCCAGCACAGGGGCATTGGGGGTGTACACTGAAGCTTTCTTT
TRBJ1-6 | few | NA | TRBV7-9 | CASSPQFGSPLHF | TGTGCCAGCAGCCCCCAGTTTGGTTCACCCCTCCACTTT
TRBJ1-1 | few | NA | TRBV6-1 | CASGTALENTEAFF | TGTGCCAGCGGGACGGCGCTTGAGAACACTGAAGCTTTCTTT
TRBJ2-3 | few | NA | TRBV5-1 | CASSFTGPSTDTQYF | TGCGCCAGCAGCTTCACGGGACCCAGCACAGATACGCAGTATTTT
TRBJ1-1 | few | NA | TRBV12-3/TRBV12-4 | CASSLGRRGTFF | TGTGCCAGCAGTTTAGGCCGCAGGGGAACTTTCTTT
TRBJ1-5 | few | NA | TRBV4-1 | CASSQGGENQPQHF | TGCGCCAGCAGCCAAGGCGGGGAAAATCAGCCCCAGCATTTT
TRBJ2-3 | few | NA | TRBV7-2 | CASSLAWVDTQYF | TGTGCCAGCAGCTTAGCCTGGGTGGATACGCAGTATTTT